One T cell receptor (beta chain) is described in this entry. The antigen remains unidentified. The germline gives CDR1 SGHTA, CDR2 FQGNSA. The ends lost 5 bases at V and 3 bases at J; junction bases unmatched: 8. The CDR3 totals 15 residues. The use of a sample-barcoded 5' primer and a J-beta primer mix characterized a second PCR of 7 to 11 cycles. TCRdb ran MiXCR on the 5' RACE reads and lists one entry per CDR3 protein. This table holds approximately 850,000 distinct CDR3 sequences, around 43% found once. There were at least 6 micrograms of total RNA extracted from every sample. This specimen comes from a study of blood T cells in healthy people across ages. Points from the study as a whole: Unsorted PBMCs blocked a conclusive comparison of naive and antigen-experienced cells. Per million T cells, TCR beta diversity dropped roughly linearly as age increased.

This sequence was found in a man aged 55-75 years in good health. The chain combines TRBV7-2 with TRBJ2-7, with 9 bases that match TRBD1. Sample: blood. CDR3 residues: CASSPPGQGYYEQYF. For the CDR3, the DNA is TGTGCCAGCAGCCCCCCGGGACAGGGCTACTACGAGCAGTACTTC.